This TCR beta chain was sequenced in a study of human T cells and chemical hapten exposure. Turning to the study itself: Enrolled patients were predominantly female and had alopecia areata, totalis or universalis.

Findings of the study overall: PT1 expanded TCR counts and patch test score correlated positively. There was no change with DPC sensitization in TCRs above 1 in 1000 frequency.

Unique molecular identifiers were linked by the library to individual cDNA molecules. Using its own MiXCR run on the RACE reads, TCRdb lists one record per CDR3 protein. There are over 80,000 distinct CDR3 sequences in the sample; approximately 11% occur only once, and roughly 1% lies in the top ten. The length of the CDR3 is 14 residues. The V segment lost 2 bases and the J segment 5 bases; nucleotides outside the gene matches: 3. Germline CDR1 and CDR2: KGHSH and LQKENI. This clonotype has at least ten counts. No antigen is known for it. Stated time point: patch test 3, about 24 weeks after DPC sensitization. The treatment was: therapeutic diphenylcyclopropenone sensitization with weekly scalp DPC.

The specimen was whole blood, collected in connection with sensitization to the hapten diphenylcyclopropenone (DPC). The chain combines TRBV18 with TRBJ1-5; 7 bases map to TRBD1. This receptor was identified in a woman aged 30 to 39 with alopecia areata. Some clones in this sample may be carry-over from other donors' samples. The CDR3 here is CASSPSGGYQPQHF. CDR3 in DNA: TGTGCCAGCTCACCATCAGGGGGGTATCAGCCCCAGCATTTT.